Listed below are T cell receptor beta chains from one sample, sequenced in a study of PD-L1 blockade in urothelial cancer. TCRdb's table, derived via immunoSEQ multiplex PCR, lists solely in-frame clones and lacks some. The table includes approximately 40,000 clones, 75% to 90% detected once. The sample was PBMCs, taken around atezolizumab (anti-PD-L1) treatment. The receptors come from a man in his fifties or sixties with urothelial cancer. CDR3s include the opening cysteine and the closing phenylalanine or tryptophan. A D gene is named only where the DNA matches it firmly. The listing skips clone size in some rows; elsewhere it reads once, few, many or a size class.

CDR3: CATSGSLGTGEETQYF
DNA: TGTGCCACCAGCGGATCCTTGGGAACGGGAGAGGAGACCCAGTACTTC
J: TRBJ2-5
V: TRBV15
size: .
D: .
length: 16

CDR3: CASSFKQGRYGYTF
DNA: TGTGCCAGCAGTTTTAAACAGGGGAGGTATGGCTACACCTTC
J: TRBJ1-2
V: TRBV6-5
size: .
D: TRBD1
length: 14

CDR3: CASSPGQVQPQHF
DNA: TGTGCCAGCTCACCGGGACAGGTTCAGCCCCAGCATTTT
J: TRBJ1-5
V: TRBV18
size: .
D: TRBD1
length: 13

CDR3: CASGLLSREQYF
DNA: TGTGCTAGTGGTTTGCTGTCGCGCGAGCAGTACTTC
J: TRBJ2-7
V: TRBV12-5
size: few
D: .
length: 12

CDR3: CSATTGYEQYF
DNA: TGCAGTGCTACGACGGGCTACGAGCAGTACTTC
J: TRBJ2-7
V: TRBV20-1
size: .
D: .
length: 11

CDR3: CAWSADRSYGYTF
DNA: TGTGCCTGGAGCGCAGACAGGAGCTATGGCTACACCTTC
J: TRBJ1-2
V: TRBV30
size: .
D: .
length: 13

CDR3: CASSPTDNYNEQFF
DNA: TGCGCCAGCAGCCCGACGGACAACTACAATGAGCAGTTCTTC
J: TRBJ2-1
V: TRBV5-1
size: .
D: .
length: 14

CDR3: CAISESQGGVDGYTF
DNA: TGTGCCATCAGTGAGTCACAGGGTGGTGTGGATGGCTACACCTTC
J: TRBJ1-2
V: TRBV10-3
size: once
D: .
length: 15

CDR3: CASSQDSRSTDTQYF
DNA: TGCGCCAGCAGCCAAGATAGTAGGAGTACAGATACGCAGTATTTT
J: TRBJ2-3
V: TRBV4-3
size: few
D: .
length: 15

CDR3: CASSFGGYSNQPQHF
DNA: TGTGCCAGCAGCTTCGGAGGTTATAGCAATCAGCCCCAGCATTTT
J: TRBJ1-5
V: TRBV5-4
size: .
D: .
length: 15

CDR3: CASSPRVGQPQHF
DNA: TGTGCCAGTAGTCCCCGGGTCGGACAGCCCCAGCATTTT
J: TRBJ1-5
V: TRBV19
size: .
D: .
length: 13

CDR3: CAWSEGAGVVSPLHF
DNA: TGTGCCTGGAGTGAAGGCGCAGGGGTAGTTTCACCCCTCCACTTT
J: TRBJ1-6
V: TRBV30
size: few
D: .
length: 15

CDR3: CASSLEAGGPYEQFF
DNA: TGCGCCAGCAGCTTGGAGGCGGGAGGGCCCTATGAGCAGTTCTTC
J: TRBJ2-1
V: TRBV5-1
size: .
D: TRBD2
length: 15

CDR3: CASSRGHEQYF
DNA: TGTGCCAGCAGCCGCGGTCACGAGCAGTACTTC
J: TRBJ2-7
V: TRBV6-5
size: .
D: .
length: 11

CDR3: CAWSLQVNTEAFF
DNA: TGTGCCTGGAGTTTACAGGTGAACACTGAAGCTTTCTTT
J: TRBJ1-1
V: TRBV30
size: .
D: .
length: 13

CDR3: CASSKVRGSSYEQYF
DNA: TGTGCCAGCAGCAAAGTCCGGGGGAGCTCCTACGAGCAGTACTTC
J: TRBJ2-7
V: TRBV21-1
size: .
D: .
length: 15

CDR3: CASSQDRGLGVLGLNNEQFF
DNA: TGCGCCAGCAGCCAAGATCGTGGGCTTGGGGTTTTGGGGCTTAACAATGAGCAGTTCTTC
J: TRBJ2-1
V: TRBV4-3
size: .
D: .
length: 20

CDR3: CATRNGRGGGADTQYF
DNA: TGTGCCACCAGGAACGGACGGGGCGGGGGCGCAGATACGCAGTATTTT
J: TRBJ2-3
V: TRBV15
size: .
D: .
length: 16

CDR3: CASSQGSRVGELFF
DNA: TGTGCCAGCAGCCAAGGTAGCAGGGTCGGGGAGCTGTTTTTT
J: TRBJ2-2
V: TRBV4-2
size: few
D: .
length: 14

CDR3: CASRGGRPNTEAFF
DNA: TGTGCCAGCAGAGGAGGACGGCCGAACACTGAAGCTTTCTTT
J: TRBJ1-1
V: TRBV7-8
size: once
D: .
length: 14

CDR3: CASGRSWNEQFF
DNA: TGTGCCAGCGGGAGGTCCTGGAATGAGCAGTTCTTC
J: TRBJ2-1
V: TRBV2
size: .
D: .
length: 12

CDR3: CASSYRDRGLYEQYF
DNA: TGTGCCAGCAGTTACCGGGACAGGGGGCTGTACGAGCAGTACTTC
J: TRBJ2-7
V: TRBV6-5
size: .
D: TRBD1
length: 15